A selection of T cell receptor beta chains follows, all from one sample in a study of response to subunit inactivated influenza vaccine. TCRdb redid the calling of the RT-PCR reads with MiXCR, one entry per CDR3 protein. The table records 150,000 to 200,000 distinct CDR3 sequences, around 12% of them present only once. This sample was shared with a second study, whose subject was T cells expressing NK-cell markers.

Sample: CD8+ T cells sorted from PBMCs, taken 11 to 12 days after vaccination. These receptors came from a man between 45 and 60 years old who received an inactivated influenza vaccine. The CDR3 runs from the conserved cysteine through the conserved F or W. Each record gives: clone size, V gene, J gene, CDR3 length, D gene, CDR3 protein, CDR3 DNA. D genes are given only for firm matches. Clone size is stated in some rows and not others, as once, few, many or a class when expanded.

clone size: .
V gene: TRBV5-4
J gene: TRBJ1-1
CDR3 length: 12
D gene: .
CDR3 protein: CASSLEYTEAFF
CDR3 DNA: TGTGCCAGCAGCTTGGAGTACACTGAAGCTTTCTTT

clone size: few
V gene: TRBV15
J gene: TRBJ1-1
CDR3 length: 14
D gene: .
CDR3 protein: CATSRGTGKAEAFF
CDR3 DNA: TGTGCCACCAGCAGAGGAACGGGTAAGGCTGAAGCTTTCTTT

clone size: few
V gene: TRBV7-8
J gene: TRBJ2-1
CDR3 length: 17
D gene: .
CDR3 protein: CASSAYRLPGAYNEQFF
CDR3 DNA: TGTGCCAGCAGCGCCTATCGACTCCCCGGAGCCTACAATGAGCAGTTCTTC

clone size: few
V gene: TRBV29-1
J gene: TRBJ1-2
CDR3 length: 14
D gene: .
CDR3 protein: CSVDHAGNSYGYTF
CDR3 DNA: TGCAGCGTTGACCATGCAGGAAATAGCTATGGCTACACCTTC

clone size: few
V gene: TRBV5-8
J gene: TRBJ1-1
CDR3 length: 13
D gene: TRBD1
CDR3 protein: CATHRGLNTEAFF
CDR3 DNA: TGTGCCACCCACAGGGGGCTGAACACTGAAGCTTTCTTT

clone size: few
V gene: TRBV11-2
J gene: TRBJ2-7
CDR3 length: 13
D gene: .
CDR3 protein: CASSLVRAYEQYF
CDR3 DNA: TGTGCCAGCAGCTTAGTGCGGGCCTACGAGCAGTACTTC

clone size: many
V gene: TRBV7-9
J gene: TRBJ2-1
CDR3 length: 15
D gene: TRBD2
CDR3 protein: CASSPPSGLLNEQFF
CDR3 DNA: TGTGCCAGCAGCCCACCTAGCGGGCTACTCAATGAGCAGTTCTTC

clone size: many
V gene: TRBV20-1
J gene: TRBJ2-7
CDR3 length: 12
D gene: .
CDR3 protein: CSARDPSYEQYF
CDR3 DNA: TGCAGTGCTAGGGACCCCTCCTACGAGCAGTACTTC

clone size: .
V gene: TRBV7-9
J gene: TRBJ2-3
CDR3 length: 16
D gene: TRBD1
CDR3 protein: CASSLTGDRSTDTQYF
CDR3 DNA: TGTGCCAGCAGCTTAACAGGGGACCGTAGCACAGATACGCAGTATTTT

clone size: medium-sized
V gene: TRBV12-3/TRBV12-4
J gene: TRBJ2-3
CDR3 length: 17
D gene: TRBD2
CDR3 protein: CASSPQKAGIAADTQYF
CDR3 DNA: TGTGCCAGCAGTCCGCAAAAAGCGGGGATAGCGGCAGATACGCAGTATTTT

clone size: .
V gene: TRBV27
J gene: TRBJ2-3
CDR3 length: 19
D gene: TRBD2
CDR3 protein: CASSLRTRSSGGYTDTQYF
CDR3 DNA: TGTGCCAGCAGTTTACGTACTCGATCTAGCGGGGGATACACAGATACGCAGTATTTT

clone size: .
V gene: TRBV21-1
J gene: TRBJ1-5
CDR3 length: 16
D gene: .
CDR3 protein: CASSKGTGRQDQPQHF
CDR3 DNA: TGTGCCAGCAGCAAAGGGACAGGGCGCCAGGATCAGCCCCAGCATTTT

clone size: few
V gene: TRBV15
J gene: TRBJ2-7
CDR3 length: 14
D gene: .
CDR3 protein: CAASRTDSSYEQYF
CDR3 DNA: TGTGCCGCCTCCAGGACCGACAGCTCCTACGAGCAGTACTTC

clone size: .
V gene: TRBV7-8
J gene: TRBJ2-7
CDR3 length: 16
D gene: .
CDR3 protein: CASSPRTTRTSYEQYF
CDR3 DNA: TGTGCCAGCAGCCCACGGACTACCCGAACCTCCTACGAGCAGTACTTC

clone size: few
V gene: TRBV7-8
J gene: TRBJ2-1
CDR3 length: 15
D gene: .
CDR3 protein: CASSSAGVYYNEQFF
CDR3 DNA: TGTGCCAGCAGCTCCGCAGGGGTTTACTACAATGAGCAGTTCTTC

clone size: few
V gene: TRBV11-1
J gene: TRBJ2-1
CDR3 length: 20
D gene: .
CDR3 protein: CASSIALGWGRIVSYNEQFF
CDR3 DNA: TGTGCCAGCAGCATTGCCCTTGGGTGGGGCCGAATTGTCTCCTACAATGAGCAGTTCTTC

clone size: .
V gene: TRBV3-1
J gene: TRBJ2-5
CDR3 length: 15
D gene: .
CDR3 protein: CASSLDLWGAETQYF
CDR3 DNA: TGTGCCAGCAGCCTAGACTTGTGGGGGGCAGAGACCCAGTACTTC

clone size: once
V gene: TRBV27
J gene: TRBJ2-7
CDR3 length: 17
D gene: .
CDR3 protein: CASSLFWGDRNPDEQYF
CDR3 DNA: TGTGCCAGCAGTTTATTTTGGGGGGACAGAAATCCTGACGAGCAGTACTTC

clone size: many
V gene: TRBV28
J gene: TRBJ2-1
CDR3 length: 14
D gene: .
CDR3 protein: CASSLMEGVNEQFF
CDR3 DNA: TGTGCCAGCAGTTTAATGGAGGGGGTCAATGAGCAGTTCTTC

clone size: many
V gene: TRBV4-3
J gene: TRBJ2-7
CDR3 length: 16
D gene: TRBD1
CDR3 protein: CASSQGYRDRYYEQYF
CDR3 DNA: TGCGCCAGCAGCCAAGGATACCGGGACAGGTACTACGAGCAGTACTTC